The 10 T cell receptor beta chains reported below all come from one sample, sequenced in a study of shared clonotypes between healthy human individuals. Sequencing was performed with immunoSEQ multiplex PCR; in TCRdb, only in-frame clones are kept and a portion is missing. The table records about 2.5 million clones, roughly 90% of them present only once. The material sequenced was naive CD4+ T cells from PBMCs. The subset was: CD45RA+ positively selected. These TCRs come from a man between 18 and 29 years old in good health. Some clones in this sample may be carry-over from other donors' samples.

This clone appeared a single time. Here the CDR3 reads CASRGTSVEQYF. DNA for the CDR3: TGTGCCAGCAGAGGGACTAGCGTCGAGCAGTACTTC. The V gene is TRBV2, the J gene TRBJ2-7; 10 bases align to TRBD2. The CDR3 runs to 12 residues. V lost 6 bases, J lost 6 bases, and 2 bases stayed unmatched. CDR1 SNHLY and CDR2 FYNNEI come from the germline V gene.

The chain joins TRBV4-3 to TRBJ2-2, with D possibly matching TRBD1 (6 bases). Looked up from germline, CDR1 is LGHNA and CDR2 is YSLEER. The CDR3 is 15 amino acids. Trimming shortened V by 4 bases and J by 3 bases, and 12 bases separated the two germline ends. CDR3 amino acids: CASSRVAGDTGELFF. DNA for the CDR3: TGCGCCAGCAGCCGAGTGGCAGGGGACACCGGGGAGCTGTTTTTT.

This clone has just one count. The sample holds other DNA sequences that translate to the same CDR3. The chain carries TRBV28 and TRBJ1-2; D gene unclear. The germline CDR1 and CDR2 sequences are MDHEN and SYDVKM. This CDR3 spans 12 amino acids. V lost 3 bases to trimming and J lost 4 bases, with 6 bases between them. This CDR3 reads CASSFGPYGYTF. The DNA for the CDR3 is TGTGCCAGCAGTTTTGGCCCCTATGGCTACACCTTC.

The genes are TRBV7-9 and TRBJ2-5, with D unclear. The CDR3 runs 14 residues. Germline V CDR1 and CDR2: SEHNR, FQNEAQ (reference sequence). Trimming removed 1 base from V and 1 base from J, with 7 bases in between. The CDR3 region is CASSLGAAQETQYF. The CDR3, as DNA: TGTGCCAGCAGCTTAGGGGCAGCCCAAGAGACCCAGTACTTC.

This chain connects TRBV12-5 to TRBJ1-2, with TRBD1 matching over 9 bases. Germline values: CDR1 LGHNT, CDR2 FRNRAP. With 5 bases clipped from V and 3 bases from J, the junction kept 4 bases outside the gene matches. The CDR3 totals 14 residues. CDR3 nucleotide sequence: TGTGCTAGTGGTCGGGACAGGGAGCACTATGGCTACACCTTC. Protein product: CASGRDREHYGYTF.

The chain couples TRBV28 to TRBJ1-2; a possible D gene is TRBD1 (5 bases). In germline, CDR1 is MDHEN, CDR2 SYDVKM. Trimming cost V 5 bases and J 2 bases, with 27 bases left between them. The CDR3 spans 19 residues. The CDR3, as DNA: TGTGCCAGCAGTCCTACACTCGGGACTTTAGGACATTTAAACTATGGCTACACCTTC. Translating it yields CASSPTLGTLGHLNYGYTF.

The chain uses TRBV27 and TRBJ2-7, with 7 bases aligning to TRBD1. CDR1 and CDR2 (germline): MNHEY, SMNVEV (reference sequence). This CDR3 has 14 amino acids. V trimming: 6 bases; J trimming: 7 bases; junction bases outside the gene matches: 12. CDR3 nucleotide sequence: TGTGCCAGCAGCTCGCCCGGGACAGTCGGGGAGCAGTACTTC. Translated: CASSSPGTVGEQYF.

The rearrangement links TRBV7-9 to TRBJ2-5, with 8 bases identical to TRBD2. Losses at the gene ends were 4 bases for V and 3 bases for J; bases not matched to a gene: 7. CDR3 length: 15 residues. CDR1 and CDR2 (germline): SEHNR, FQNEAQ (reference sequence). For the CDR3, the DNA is TGTGCCAGCAGCTCACTAGCGGCCCGAAAAGAGACCCAGTACTTC. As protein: CASSSLAARKETQYF.

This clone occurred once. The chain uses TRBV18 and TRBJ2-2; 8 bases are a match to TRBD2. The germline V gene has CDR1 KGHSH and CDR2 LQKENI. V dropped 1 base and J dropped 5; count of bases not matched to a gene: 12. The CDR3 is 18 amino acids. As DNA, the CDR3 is TGTGCCAGCTCACCACTCTTAATGACGGGAGGGGTGACCGGGGAGCTGTTTTTT. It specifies CASSPLLMTGGVTGELFF.

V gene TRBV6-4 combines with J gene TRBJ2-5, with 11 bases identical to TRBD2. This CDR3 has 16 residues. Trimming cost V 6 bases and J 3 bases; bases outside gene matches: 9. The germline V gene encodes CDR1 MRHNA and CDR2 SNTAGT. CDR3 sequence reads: CASRTTGLAAEETQYF. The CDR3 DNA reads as TGTGCCAGCAGGACCACGGGACTAGCGGCTGAAGAGACCCAGTACTTC.